The source of this T cell receptor beta chain is a study of blood T cells in healthy people across ages. General observations from the study: Researchers report that TCR beta diversity correlated strongly with naive T cell percentage.

It was with a sample-barcoded 5' primer and a J-beta primer mix that a second PCR of about 6 to 11 cycles was run. Each single sample gave us at least 3 million CDR3-containing paired-end reads. A single record per CDR3 protein comes from TCRdb applying MiXCR to the 5' RACE reads. The sample lists about 720,000 distinct CDR3 sequences; over 20% were seen once. As for this clonotype: Its target is not known.

The CDR3 spans 17 residues. Germline CDR1 reads WNHNN; CDR2 reads SYGVQD (reference sequence). V was shortened by 3 bases and J by 1 base, with 16 bases between the two germline ends. The source of this sequence is a man aged 70-80 years in good health. The gene calls are TRBV10-1 and TRBJ2-4, with D possibly being TRBD1 or TRBD2 (6 bases each). Sequenced input: blood. The DNA for the CDR3 is TGCGCCAGCAGTGATGGTTCGGGGGCTGTGGCCAAAAACATTCAGTACTTC. It is translated as CASSDGSGAVAKNIQYF.